This T cell receptor beta chain was recorded in a study of T-cell memory formation after mild COVID-19. In the study overall: TCR clusters mostly belonged to single donors.

With 4 bases removed from V and 2 bases from J, the gap between germline ends came to 8 bases. The CDR3 has 13 amino acids. Germline lookup yields CDR1 MNHNS and CDR2 SASEGT. This clonotype came up a few times. TCR alpha and TCR beta cDNA libraries with sample barcodes and UMIs came from 5'RACE using constant-segment primers. TCRdb processed the 5' RACE reads anew with MiXCR; each CDR3 protein has one entry. Of approximately 250,000 distinct CDR3 sequences detected, approximately 15% appear once; the ten largest clones hold 2% to 2.5%. Material for sequencing was PBMCs or a T cell subset sorted from them (not recorded which). The J gene is TRBJ1-1, the V gene TRBV6-1; no definite D call. The TCR sequence derives from an adult woman who had mild COVID-19 (a few samples of this study predate the infection). Cell type and time point are not known. CDR3 loop: CASSGRVNTEAFF. The CDR3 nucleotides are TGTGCCAGCAGTGGTAGGGTAAACACTGAAGCTTTCTTT.